The 23 T cell receptor beta chains below all came from one sample that was sequenced in a study of blood T cell repertoires in COVID-19. Clones were read by immunoSEQ multiplex PCR, and TCRdb kept only the in-frame ones, dropping some. Among about 310,000 clones listed, 75% to 90% were seen once. Material: PBMCs or T cells enriched from blood (not recorded which). These receptors were taken from a man younger than 40 who had recovered from COVID-19.

V and J are TRBV7-3 and TRBJ1-2; D is possibly TRBD1 (6 bases). V was clipped by 5 bases and J by 5 bases, with 12 bases between them. In germline, CDR1 is SGHTA, CDR2 FQGTGA. This CDR3 contains 13 residues. The CDR3 sequence: CASSPDSIYGYTF. CDR3 DNA sequence: TGTGCCAGCAGCCCGGACAGTATTTATGGCTACACCTTC.

The chain has TRBV7-2 and TRBJ1-2; D unclear. V was shortened by 5 bases and J by 5 bases, with 9 bases between the two germline ends. The CDR3 contains 12 residues. Germline assignment: CDR1 SGHTA and CDR2 FQGNSA. CDR3 loop: CASSPFGYGYTF. The CDR3 DNA is TGTGCCAGCAGCCCTTTCGGTTATGGCTACACCTTC.

This chain joins TRBV18 and TRBJ2-7, with D tentatively TRBD1 (6 bases). Trimming removed 3 bases at V and 5 bases at J, with 20 bases between. The CDR3 has 16 residues. Germline loops: CDR1 KGHSH, CDR2 LQKENI. Here the CDR3 reads CASSPPNRQALNEQYF. The CDR3 DNA reads as TGTGCCAGCTCACCTCCCAACAGACAGGCCTTAAACGAGCAGTACTTC.

The rearrangement uses TRBV2 and TRBJ2-5; a weak D match, TRBD1 (5 bases). V dropped 3 bases and J dropped 1 base, with 9 bases sitting between them. The CDR3 has 14 residues. Germline assignment: CDR1 SNHLY and CDR2 FYNNEI. Here the CDR3 reads CASSDAQGQETQYF. CDR3 nucleotides: TGTGCCAGCAGTGATGCCCAGGGCCAAGAGACCCAGTACTTC.

V gene TRBV18 combines with J gene TRBJ1-1, with TRBD1 matching over 9 bases. The CDR3 is 14 residues long. Germline CDR1 KGHSH, CDR2 LQKENI. The junction had 9 bases not matched to a gene; V was cut back by 8 bases and J by 5 bases. The CDR3 is CASSPQGAGTEAFF. For the CDR3, the DNA is TGTGCCAGCAGCCCACAGGGGGCTGGGACTGAAGCTTTCTTT.

The rearrangement links TRBV7-2 to TRBJ2-3, with TRBD1 as a possible D gene (5 bases). The CDR3 sequence is 14 residues long. V was shortened by 3 bases and J by 1 base, with 8 bases between the two germline ends. Germline V CDR1 and CDR2: SGHTA, FQGNSA. In DNA, the CDR3 is TGTGCCAGCAGCTTTTCCAGGGGCACAGATACGCAGTATTTT. As protein: CASSFSRGTDTQYF.

The chain couples TRBV24-1 to TRBJ2-2; TRBD1 matches at 10 bases. This CDR3 is 16 amino acids long. V gave up 3 bases and J gave up 3 bases; unmatched junction bases: 3. Germline V gives CDR1 KGHDR, CDR2 SFDVKD. The CDR3 DNA follows: TGTGCCACCAGTGATCCCGGGACAGGGGACACCGGGGAGCTGTTTTTT. Translation: CATSDPGTGDTGELFF.

Notes on this clone: Other DNA sequences in this sample translate to the same CDR3. The gene calls are TRBV18 and TRBJ1-1; D gene ambiguous. Germline V gene lookup returns CDR1 KGHSH and CDR2 LQKENI. V was pared by 2 bases and J by 0 bases, with 4 bases between. The CDR3 contains 13 residues. The CDR3 region is CASSPNMNTEAFF. Here the CDR3 DNA reads TGTGCCAGCTCACCAAACATGAACACTGAAGCTTTCTTT.

The J gene is TRBJ1-2, the V gene TRBV19, with 7 positions matching TRBD1. J was trimmed by 8 bases and V by 1 base; bases with no gene match: 13. The V gene's germline CDR1 is LNHDA and CDR2 SQIVND (reference sequence). The CDR3 totals 16 residues. This CDR3 reads CASSIVGAGGYNGYTF. CDR3 nucleotide sequence: TGTGCCAGTAGTATAGTCGGGGCAGGGGGATATAACGGCTACACCTTC.

The rearrangement joins TRBV24-1 to TRBJ2-2, with a tentative D call TRBD1 (6 bases). Germline CDR1 and CDR2: KGHDR and SFDVKD. This CDR3 spans 14 amino acids. V was shortened by 5 bases and J by 7 bases, with 13 bases between the two germline ends. The CDR3 sequence: CATSAPGVVGELFF. CDR3 bases: TGTGCCACCAGTGCCCCAGGGGTAGTCGGGGAGCTGTTTTTT.

The rearrangement joins TRBV5-6 to TRBJ1-3, with D possibly matching TRBD1 (6 bases). This CDR3 has 15 residues. Germline CDR1 reads SGHDT; CDR2 reads YYEEEE. Between the trimmed V and J ends, which lost 7 bases and 0 bases, there was a span of 14 bases. This CDR3 reads CASALGQLSGNTIYF. The CDR3 region has the DNA TGTGCCAGCGCCCTAGGACAGCTCTCTGGAAACACCATATATTTT.

The chain joins TRBV27 to TRBJ1-1, with TRBD1 identical over 7 bases. V lost 4 bases and J lost 7; bases outside the gene matches: 6. This CDR3 is built from 13 residues. Germline CDR1 MNHEY, CDR2 SMNVEV (reference sequence). In nucleotides, the CDR3 is TGTGCCAGCAGTTACTTACAGGGGTTTGAAGCTTTCTTT. Amino acid sequence: CASSYLQGFEAFF.

The chain links TRBV4-3 to TRBJ1-6; 9 bases fit TRBD1. Germline V gives CDR1 LGHNA, CDR2 YSLEER. The CDR3 spans 15 residues. V was clipped by 0 bases and J by 7 bases; unmatched bases: 1. The CDR3 spells CASSQDGTGNSPLHF. CDR3 in DNA: TGCGCCAGCAGCCAAGATGGGACAGGGAATTCACCCCTCCACTTT.

The chain links TRBV5-1 to TRBJ1-1, with D unclear. The germline CDR1 and CDR2 sequences are SGHRS and YFSETQ. V was cut by 4 bases and J by 0 bases, with 13 bases left in between. This CDR3 contains 15 residues. In nucleotides, the CDR3 is TGCGCCAGCAGCAATTTACCAGGCTTGAACACTGAAGCTTTCTTT. Protein: CASSNLPGLNTEAFF.

The chain uses TRBV19 and TRBJ2-3; weak D call: TRBD2 (5 bases). Trimming removed 5 bases from V and 0 bases from J, with 12 bases in between. The CDR3 extends over 15 amino acids. CDR1 and CDR2 from the germline V gene are LNHDA and SQIVND (reference sequence). DNA of the CDR3: TGTGCCAGTAGTCCCCAAGGACTTAGCACAGATACGCAGTATTTT. Its translation: CASSPQGLSTDTQYF.

This clone was seen just once. The chain uses TRBV3-1 (or the pseudogene TRBV3-2) and TRBJ2-4, with 8 bases matching TRBD2. The CDR3 extends over 16 amino acids. Germline values: CDR1 LGHDT, CDR2 YNNKEL (reference sequence). The trim removed 2 bases at V and 2 bases at J, leaving 5 bases unmatched. The DNA for the CDR3 is TGTGCCAGCAGCCAAACGGGGGGGAGTACCAAAAACATTCAGTACTTC. Translated, it gives CASSQTGGSTKNIQYF.

The rearrangement links TRBV5-1 to TRBJ2-5, with D perhaps TRBD2 (6 bases). Germline V CDR1 and CDR2: SGHRS, YFSETQ. V was shortened by 2 bases and J by 0 bases, with 8 bases between the two germline ends. The CDR3 contains 14 residues. The CDR3 DNA sequence: TGCGCCAGCAGCTTTAGCGGAAACCAAGAGACCCAGTACTTC. Residues: CASSFSGNQETQYF.

In its sample, this clone was seen once. This chain uses TRBV18 with TRBJ1-5, with TRBD1 matching 9 bases. This CDR3 has 17 amino acids. V dropped 6 bases and J dropped 2; count of bases not matched to a gene: 11. CDR1 is KGHSH, CDR2 LQKENI, per germline. In DNA form, the CDR3 reads TGTGCCAGCTCCGGGACAGGGAGAGCGGGAGGCAATCAGCCCCAGCATTTT. This gives the protein CASSGTGRAGGNQPQHF.

This chain connects TRBV27 to TRBJ1-2, with no clear D. V shed 6 bases and J shed 7 bases, with 21 bases lying between them. Looked up from germline, CDR1 is MNHEY and CDR2 is SMNVEV (reference sequence). The CDR3 loop spans 15 amino acids. The CDR3: CASSPSVLGFFGYTF. The CDR3 DNA reads TGTGCCAGCAGCCCCTCAGTTCTCGGGTTCTTTGGCTACACCTTC.

The chain couples TRBV5-4 to TRBJ2-3; tentative D call: TRBD2 (6 bases). The length of the CDR3 is 17 residues. CDR1 is SGHNT, CDR2 YYREEE, per germline (reference sequence). V lost 4 bases and J lost 0, with 18 bases in between. CDR3 protein: CASSPELVAESTDTQYF. For the CDR3, the DNA is TGTGCCAGCAGCCCCGAGCTTGTAGCGGAAAGCACAGATACGCAGTATTTT.

The chain employs TRBV5-1 and TRBJ1-2, with D perhaps matching TRBD1 (5 bases). The CDR3 extends over 13 amino acids. V lost 2 bases, J lost 4 bases, and 9 bases lay in between. CDR1 is SGHRS, CDR2 YFSETQ, per germline. CDR3 amino acids: CASSFDSSYGYTF. The DNA of the CDR3 is TGCGCCAGCAGCTTCGACAGTTCCTATGGCTACACCTTC.

The chain employs TRBV5-1 and TRBJ2-3; 9 bases match TRBD1. The CDR3 has 16 residues. Germline trimming cut 3 bases from V and 3 bases from J; bases unmatched to any gene: 8. CDR1 and CDR2 (germline): SGHRS, YFSETQ. This CDR3 reads CASSYDPGQGTDTQYF. The CDR3 DNA follows: TGCGCCAGCAGCTATGACCCGGGACAGGGTACAGATACGCAGTATTTT.

V is TRBV5-1 and J is TRBJ2-2; 10 bases are shared with TRBD2. Trimming cost V 5 bases and J 6 bases; bases outside gene matches: 10. Germline V lookup: CDR1 SGHRS, CDR2 YFSETQ. The length of the CDR3 is 16 residues. DNA of the CDR3: TGCGCCAGCAGTCACTCTAGCGGGGGTTTTCCCGGGGAGCTGTTTTTT. Translation gives CASSHSSGGFPGELFF.